The subject of this entry is one TCR beta chain. Its antigen specificity is not known. Gene names, together with germline sequences, are murine for this receptor. Sequencing ends 1 residue short of the CDR3 end; the germline J gene provides the rest. This entry is derived from a study of tissue T cells after allogeneic stem cell transplantation (dated by TCRdb to the early 2020s). Turning to the overall study: Using research autopsies of patients with and without GVHD, plus mouse models of GVHD, the study profiled TCR beta repertoires across many tissues. On the human side, the study was prospective and observational, with no blinding or randomization.

What this sample's time point label stands for: mouse harvest day 14 after allogeneic transplant. Each mouse graft, delivered by tail vein injection, combined 10^6 splenic CD5+ T cells with 10^7 T-cell-depleted bone marrow cells. GVHD in mice was modeled with a major MHC-mismatch B6 (H2b) into BALB/c (H2d) model, and tissues were profiled at day 7 or 14. On day 7 or 14 post-transplant, mouse tissues and retro-orbital blood were harvested with separate sterile tools for each animal, and livers were flushed beforehand. Before genomic DNA isolation with the DNeasy Blood & Tissue Kit, mouse tissues were minced with razor blades in buffered saline. Beyond this particular receptor, the publication reports: A small and clinically heterogeneous patient cohort was studied, and sampling depth was acknowledged as a limitation. Within patients, how anatomically similar tissues were was a major factor shaping TCR repertoire composition, regardless of disease or transplant status. The study did not establish which tissue TCRs were alloreactive or antigen-specific, and some clones may have been host cells that persisted. Only a few T cell clones appeared in more than one patient, yet motif-based clustering showed tissue-specific repertoire signatures that were shared between patients. In both patients and mice, T cells from blood and spleen picked up only a limited part of the TCR repertoire that was detected in tissues.

V is cut by 6 bases and J by 3 bases, and the space between the germline ends is 11 bases. In the germline V gene (reference sequence), CDR1 corresponds to SNHLY and CDR2 to FYNGKV. Reading from cysteine to phenylalanine, the CDR3 counts 14 amino acids. The CDR3 was read in part: 39 bases, with the frame set at base 1. Library preparation used the immunoSEQ multiplex PCR assay. TCRbeta CDR3 sequencing was done by Adaptive Biotechnologies at survey depth, reporting CDR3 sequences, V/J genes, productive frequency and template counts. TCR beta CDR3 regions were amplified from genomic DNA instead of RNA. Under the source paper's analysis protocol: Jensen-Shannon divergence was used to quantify pairwise repertoire overlap between tissues, with a value of 1 indicating complete divergence and a value of 0 indicating identical repertoires. Tissues were grouped by single-linkage agglomerative hierarchical clustering of pairwise JSD values, and the clustering results were shown as dendrograms. GLIPH2 was run on all patient samples with simulation_depth 1000, kmer_min_depth 3, cdr3_length_cutoff 8, keeping groups with more than two unique CDR3s. A standardized tissue-overlap score extrapolated Jaccard GLIPH-group overlap across patients to a standard repertoire size of 1000 clones. Linear mixed-effect models, with tissue included as a fixed effect and individual included as a random effect, were used to assess associations of diversity with clinical or experimental variables. Imported from immuneACCESS, the table was reduced by TCRdb to in-frame sequences with V and J called. These copies leave out some clones; in studies compared against another copy, an unresolved V gene accounts for under half, and the cause of the remainder is not known. The DNA gave D and trimming, while V, J and clone size come from that table. This sample has about 5,700 clones in its table, and under 60% of those were observed once. The ten largest clones represent roughly an eighth of the sample.

The TCR sequence derives from a female BALB/c mouse given C57BL/6 T cells with graft-versus-host disease after an allogeneic hematopoietic cell transplant. The sequenced sample was gut tissue. The rearranged segments are TRBV3 and TRBJ2-2, with no reliable assignment of the D segment. The covered CDR3 bases are TGTGCCAGCAGTCTCGGGCGGGACACCGGGCAGCTCTAC. Its protein product is CASSLGRDTGQLY. The CDR3 reads in full as CASSLGRDTGQLYF.